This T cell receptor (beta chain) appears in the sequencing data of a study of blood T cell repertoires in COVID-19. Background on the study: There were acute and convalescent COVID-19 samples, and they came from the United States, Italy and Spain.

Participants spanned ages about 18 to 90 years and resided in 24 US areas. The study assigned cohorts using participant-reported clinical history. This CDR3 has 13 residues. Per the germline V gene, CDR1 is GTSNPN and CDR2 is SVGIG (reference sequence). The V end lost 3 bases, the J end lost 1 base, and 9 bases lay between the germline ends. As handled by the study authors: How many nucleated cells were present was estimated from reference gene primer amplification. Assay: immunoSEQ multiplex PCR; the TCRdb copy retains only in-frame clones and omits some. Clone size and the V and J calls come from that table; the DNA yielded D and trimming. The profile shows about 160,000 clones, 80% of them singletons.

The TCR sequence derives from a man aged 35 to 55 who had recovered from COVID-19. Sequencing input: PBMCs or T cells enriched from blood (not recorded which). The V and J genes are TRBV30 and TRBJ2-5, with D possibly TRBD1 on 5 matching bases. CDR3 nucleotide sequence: TGTGCCTGGAGAAGACAGTTCCAAGAGACCCAGTACTTC. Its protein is CAWRRQFQETQYF.